This TCR beta chain was sequenced in a study of blood T cell repertoires in COVID-19. Study background: The United States, Italy and Spain were the sources of the acute and convalescent COVID-19 samples. Nucleic acid was either cDNA or gDNA, and it came from T cells, B-cell-depleted T cells, or PBMCs.

In the original processing: The assay estimated nucleated cells by amplifying reference gene primers. The assay was immunoSEQ multiplex PCR, and TCRdb's table has in-frame clones only and misses some. V, J and clone size are those of that table, while D and trimming were read from the DNA. Found here are 250,000 to 350,000 clones, around 90% of them singletons; the top ten hold about 8.6%. The CDR3 totals 14 residues. V was trimmed by 6 bases and J by 0 bases, leaving 11 bases between them. The germline V gene has CDR1 MNHEY and CDR2 SMNVEV (reference sequence). This receptor was taken from a man between 18 and 35 years old with active or convalescent COVID-19. The chain uses TRBV27 and TRBJ2-5; D is possibly TRBD2 (5 bases). What was sequenced was peripheral blood. CDR3 DNA: TGTGCCAGCAGGGCTAGCCCCGACCAAGAGACCCAGTACTTC. Translation: CASRASPDQETQYF.